This is a list of T cell receptor beta chains from one sample in a study of OX40 agonist ivuxolimab in advanced cancers. Sequenced by immunoSEQ multiplex PCR; TCRdb stores in-frame clones only, minus some. The sample comprises 80,000 to 95,000 clones, 86% of which are singletons, and roughly 2.1% rests with the top ten. The material was CD4+ or CD8+ T cells sorted from blood, obtained in a trial of the OX40 agonist ivuxolimab. All receptors derive from an adult with an advanced solid tumor such as melanoma, head and neck, liver or kidney cancer. Each CDR3 is given with its conserved first and last residue. D genes are given only for firm matches. The size field is filled for only some rows; it gives once, few, many or a size class.

CASSSTRLAGSNEQFF,TGTGCCAGCTCCTCAACTCGGCTAGCGGGGAGCAATGAGCAGTTCTTC,TRBJ2-1,-,TRBD2,TRBV11-2
CASSHGRGDSPLHF,TGTGCCAGCAGCCACGGCAGGGGGGATTCACCCCTCCACTTT,TRBJ1-6,-,TRBD1,TRBV14
CASRRGDEGQETQYF,TGTGCCAGCAGACGGGGCGACGAGGGGCAAGAGACCCAGTACTTC,TRBJ2-5,few,-,TRBV6-5
CASSLTGGSGANVLTF,TGTGCCAGCAGCTTAACAGGGGGCTCTGGGGCCAACGTCCTGACTTTC,TRBJ2-6,-,-,TRBV7-3
CATSRLAGSNTGELFF,TGTGCCACCAGCCGACTAGCGGGGTCGAACACCGGGGAGCTGTTTTTT,TRBJ2-2,-,TRBD2,TRBV15
CASSSRDSYNSPLHF,TGTGCCAGCAGCTCAAGGGACAGCTATAATTCACCCCTCCACTTT,TRBJ1-6,-,TRBD1,TRBV7-8
CASSPLRFGGLGNGYTF,TGTGCCAGCAGCCCGCTAAGATTTGGGGGGTTGGGGAACGGCTACACCTTC,TRBJ1-2,-,-,TRBV7-8
CASSLSPGANEKLFF,TGTGCCAGCAGTCTCTCCCCAGGGGCGAATGAAAAACTGTTTTTT,TRBJ1-4,-,-,TRBV11-2
CASSRVTSGGINEQFF,TGCGCCAGCAGCCGAGTTACTAGCGGGGGCATCAATGAGCAGTTCTTC,TRBJ2-1,-,TRBD2,TRBV4-3
CASSLRGSSNQPQHF,TGTGCCAGCAGCTTGAGGGGGAGTAGCAATCAGCCCCAGCATTTT,TRBJ1-5,once,-,TRBV5-5
CASSPLAGVQETQYF,TGTGCCAGCAGCCCCCTAGCGGGGGTTCAAGAGACCCAGTACTTC,TRBJ2-5,-,TRBD2,TRBV5-6
CASSQVVGNTEAFF,TGTGCCAGCAGCCAAGTTGTGGGGAACACTGAAGCTTTCTTT,TRBJ1-1,few,-,TRBV4-2
CASSLASLGNEQFF,TGTGCCAGCAGCTTAGCCTCCCTGGGCAATGAGCAGTTCTTC,TRBJ2-1,-,-,TRBV7-2
CASSEWGEETQYF,TGTGCCAGCAGTGAATGGGGAGAAGAGACCCAGTACTTC,TRBJ2-5,-,-,TRBV6-1
CASSIGTASNGYTF,TGTGCCAGTAGTATTGGGACAGCGAGTAATGGCTACACCTTC,TRBJ1-2,few,TRBD1,TRBV19
CASSLVPNSYEQYF,TGCGCCAGCAGCTTGGTGCCGAATTCCTACGAGCAGTACTTC,TRBJ2-7,once,-,TRBV5-1
CASSREGVSYNEQFF,TGTGCCAGCAGCCGAGAGGGGGTCTCCTACAATGAGCAGTTCTTC,TRBJ2-1,few,-,TRBV7-9
CASSPGRRAGANVLTF,TGTGCCAGCTCACCAGGGAGAAGGGCTGGGGCCAACGTCCTGACTTTC,TRBJ2-6,-,-,TRBV18
CASSLNGVNTEAFF,TGTGCCAGCAGCTTAAACGGGGTGAACACTGAAGCTTTCTTT,TRBJ1-1,-,-,TRBV7-9
CAWSVPKTSGNTIYF,TGTGCCTGGAGCGTTCCTAAAACCTCTGGAAACACCATATATTTT,TRBJ1-3,-,-,TRBV30
CASRGAPNTEAFF,TGTGCCAGCAGGGGGGCCCCGAACACTGAAGCTTTCTTT,TRBJ1-1,-,-,TRBV2
CATSRDTAGLTLHF,TGTGCCACCAGCAGAGATACAGCAGGCTTGACCCTCCACTTT,TRBJ1-6,-,-,TRBV15
CASSTTGGTEAFF,TGTGCCAGCAGTACGACAGGGGGCACTGAAGCTTTCTTT,TRBJ1-1,once,TRBD1,TRBV6-1
CASSLALGQGNNEQFF,TGCGCCAGCAGCTTGGCGCTGGGACAGGGCAACAATGAGCAGTTCTTC,TRBJ2-1,-,TRBD1,TRBV5-1
CASSFLDSPHIYF,TGTGCCAGCAGCTTTCTTGACAGTCCTCACATATATTTT,TRBJ1-3,-,-,TRBV11-2
CASRRGRLVSETQYF,TGTGCCAGCAGACGCGGACGACTAGTCTCAGAGACCCAGTACTTC,TRBJ2-5,-,-,TRBV6-5
CASSQATVYYGYTF,TGTGCCAGCAGTCAAGCGACAGTGTACTATGGCTACACCTTC,TRBJ1-2,-,-,TRBV28
CASSAHDRGQPQHF,TGTGCCAGCAGCGCACATGACAGGGGCCAGCCCCAGCATTTT,TRBJ1-5,-,TRBD1,TRBV9
CASSLGVGTGGDEQYF,TGTGCCAGCAGCCTAGGAGTCGGGACAGGAGGCGACGAGCAGTACTTC,TRBJ2-7,once,TRBD1,TRBV2
CAWSRDKYSPLHF,TGTGCCTGGAGCCGGGACAAGTATTCACCCCTCCACTTT,TRBJ1-6,few,-,TRBV30
CASSLGSGRGRDTQYF,TGTGCCAGCAGCCTGGGTTCTGGTAGGGGTCGAGATACGCAGTATTTT,TRBJ2-3,-,-,TRBV14
CASSETGVQNYGYTF,TGTGCCAGCAGTGAAACCGGGGTACAAAACTATGGCTACACCTTC,TRBJ1-2,-,-,TRBV28
CASSDIRDSLNTEAFF,TGTGCCAGCAGTGACATTAGGGACAGTTTGAACACTGAAGCTTTCTTT,TRBJ1-1,-,TRBD1,TRBV6-4
CASRGRNTGELFF,TGTGCCAGCAGGGGCAGGAACACCGGGGAGCTGTTTTTT,TRBJ2-2,-,-,TRBV5-4
CAISDRQGGFEKLFF,TGTGCCATCAGTGACAGACAGGGGGGCTTTGAAAAACTGTTTTTT,TRBJ1-4,-,TRBD1,TRBV10-3
CASSYSGIPPETQYF,TGTGCCAGCAGTTACTCGGGAATCCCCCCGGAGACCCAGTACTTC,TRBJ2-5,-,-,TRBV6-6